The present entry profiles one T cell receptor beta chain with its context. Per the original methods: Estimation of nucleated cell counts relied on the amplification of reference gene primers. Using immunoSEQ multiplex PCR, the repertoire was profiled, and TCRdb retains in-frame clones only, with some absent. V and J calls and clone size are those listed in that table; D and trimming were worked out from the DNA. The sample shows approximately 76,000 clones, approximately 82% of them seen only once. The data were taken from a study of blood T cell repertoires in COVID-19. Study background: Samples taken during acute and convalescent COVID-19 were collected in the United States, Italy and Spain. Sources were T cells, B-cell-depleted T cells, or PBMCs; the material itself was cDNA or gDNA.

This CDR3 contains 14 residues. Trimming stripped 7 bases from V and 2 bases from J, with 12 bases between. Germline V lookup: CDR1 MDHEN, CDR2 SYDVKM. The sample comprised peripheral blood. The clonotype originates from a man aged 80 or over with active or convalescent COVID-19. The rearrangement joins TRBV28 to TRBJ2-1; TRBD1 might be the D (6 bases). The CDR3 bases are TGTGCCAGCACCGGGCAGGGGCCCTACAATGAGCAGTTCTTC. Translation: CASTGQGPYNEQFF. Using reference TRBV28 and TRBJ2-1 for the parts outside the CDR3, the full variable domain is DVKVTQSSRYLVKRTGEKVFLECVQDMDHENMFWYRQDPGLGLRLIYFSYDVKMKEKGDIPEGYSVSREKKERFSLILESASTNQTSMYLCASTGQGPYNEQFFGPGTRLTVL.